This TCR beta chain is drawn from a study of neoadjuvant anti-PD-1 for oral cavity cancer. Across the study: Most patients had three to four biweekly doses of 3 mg/kg nivolumab before resection. Non-progressing patients received a fourth nivolumab dose near day 43, then surgery on days 50-56.

The table lists this clone with a few counts. Its antigen is not identified. Here immunoSEQ multiplex PCR was the method, and the copy in TCRdb shows in-frame clones only, minus some. Among about 23,000 clones listed, around 26% were seen once. Stated time point: after neoadjuvant nivolumab, at surgical resection. General observations from the study: Expansion of preexisting intratumoral clones was suggested to aid response.

V lost 0 bases to trimming and J lost 14 bases, with 13 bases between them. This CDR3 contains 13 residues. Looked up from germline, CDR1 is MNHEY and CDR2 is SVGAGI. The sequenced sample was tumor tissue, obtained after nivolumab (anti-PD-1) treatment. The source is a person aged 35 to 85 with oral cavity squamous cell carcinoma. The gene calls are TRBV6-5 and TRBJ1-4; tentative D call: TRBD1 (5 bases). CDR3 amino acids: CASSYSSRGELFF. DNA of the CDR3: TGTGCCAGCAGTTACTCGTCGAGGGGAGAGCTGTTTTTT.